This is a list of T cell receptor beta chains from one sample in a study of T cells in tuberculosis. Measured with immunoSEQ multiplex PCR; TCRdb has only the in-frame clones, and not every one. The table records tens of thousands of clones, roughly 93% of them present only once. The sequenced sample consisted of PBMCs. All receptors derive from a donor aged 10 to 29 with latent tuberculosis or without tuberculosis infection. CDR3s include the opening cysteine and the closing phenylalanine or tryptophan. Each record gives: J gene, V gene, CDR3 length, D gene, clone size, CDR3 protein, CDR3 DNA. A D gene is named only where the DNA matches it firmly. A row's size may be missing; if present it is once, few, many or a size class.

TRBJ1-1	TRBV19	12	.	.	CASSWTPGGAFF	TGTGCCAGTAGTTGGACACCCGGCGGAGCTTTCTTT
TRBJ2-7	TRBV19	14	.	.	CASSTRLSSYEQYF	TGTGCCAGTAGTACGCGACTGAGCTCCTACGAGCAGTACTTC
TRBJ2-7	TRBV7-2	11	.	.	CAKGRGYEQYF	TGTGCCAAGGGAAGGGGATACGAGCAGTACTTC
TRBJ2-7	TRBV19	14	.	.	CASSMAQGTGEQYF	TGTGCCAGTAGTATGGCGCAGGGGACGGGCGAGCAGTACTTC
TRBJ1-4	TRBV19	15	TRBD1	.	CASSILETGTEKLFF	TGTGCCAGTAGTATTCTAGAGACAGGGACTGAAAAACTGTTTTTT
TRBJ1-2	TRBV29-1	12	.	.	CSVEVGGGGYTF	TGCAGCGTTGAAGTAGGGGGGGGAGGCTACACCTTC
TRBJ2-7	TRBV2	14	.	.	CASSDPQGLYEQYF	TGTGCCAGCAGTGACCCGCAGGGACTCTACGAGCAGTACTTC
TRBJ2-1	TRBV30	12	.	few	CAWSVLAPEQFF	TGTGCCTGGAGTGTACTAGCACCTGAGCAGTTCTTC
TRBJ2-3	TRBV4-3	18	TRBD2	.	CASSQVGLAGPSTDTQYF	TGCGCCAGCAGCCAAGTCGGACTAGCGGGGCCCAGCACAGATACGCAGTATTTT
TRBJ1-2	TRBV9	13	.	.	CASSVASGTGYTF	TGTGCCAGCAGCGTAGCTAGCGGAACCGGCTACACCTTC
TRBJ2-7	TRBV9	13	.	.	CASSAGHRYEQYF	TGTGCCAGCAGCGCAGGACACCGCTACGAGCAGTACTTC
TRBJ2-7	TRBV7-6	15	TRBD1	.	CASSPLRTGVYEQYF	TGTGCCAGCAGCCCGCTGAGGACAGGGGTGTACGAGCAGTACTTC
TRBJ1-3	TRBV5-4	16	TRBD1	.	CASSSQRTGVGNTIYF	TGTGCCAGCAGCTCGCAACGGACAGGGGTCGGAAACACCATATATTTT
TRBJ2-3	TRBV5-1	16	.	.	CASSLLSLLDTDTQYF	TGCGCCAGCAGCTTGCTCTCTCTGCTAGACACAGATACGCAGTATTTT
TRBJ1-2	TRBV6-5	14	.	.	CASSYTGTNYGYTF	TGTGCCAGCAGTTACACAGGGACTAACTATGGCTACACCTTC